These 17 T cell receptor beta chains came from one sample sequenced in a study of patients and donors after allogeneic stem cell transplantation. TCRdb reprocessed the RT-PCR reads with MiXCR, giving one entry per CDR3 protein. The table includes approximately 98,000 distinct CDR3 sequences, about a third detected once. The sample comprised blood, either unsorted or a sorted T cell fraction (not recorded which). The source is a human donor who was either an allogeneic HSCT recipient or a stem cell or donor lymphocyte infusion donor (not recorded which). It is not recorded whose cells these are; they may come from a transplant donor.

This sequence joins TRBV25-1 and TRBJ2-1, with D tentatively TRBD2 (5 bases). The germline V gene encodes CDR1 MGHDK and CDR2 SYGVNS. The CDR3 loop spans 14 amino acids. Trimming took 1 base from V and 7 from J, leaving 11 bases between them. The CDR3 loop is CASSESPSRNEQFF. CDR3 nucleotides: TGTGCCAGCAGTGAATCACCTAGCCGGAATGAGCAGTTCTTC.

This clonotype was counted between two and nine times. This sequence joins TRBV6-5 and TRBJ1-6, with D possibly matching TRBD1 (6 bases). Germline assignment: CDR1 MNHEY and CDR2 SVGAGI. Trimming took off 0 bases at V and 9 bases at J, with 24 bases between the two ends. CDR3 length: 19 amino acids. The CDR3 nucleotides are TGTGCCAGCAGTTACTCGAAATTTTGGGCGCAGGGGAATGGTTCACCCCTCCACTTT. It encodes CASSYSKFWAQGNGSPLHF.

This clonotype has only a few counts. The chain recombines TRBV20-1 with TRBJ1-1; D is possibly TRBD1 (5 bases). Deletions cut 4 bases from V and 11 bases from J, with 5 bases between. Germline CDR1 DFQATT, CDR2 SNEGSKA (reference sequence). The CDR3 is 8 amino acids. The chain's CDR3 is CSAKGAFF. The CDR3 bases are TGCAGTGCTAAGGGGGCTTTCTTT.

CDR3 coding DNA: TGTGCCAGCAGCTTATGGGGAATAGCGGGAGTAGTTGTAGATACGCAGTATTTT. This gives the protein CASSLWGIAGVVVDTQYF. This sequence joins TRBV7-8 and TRBJ2-3; TRBD2 matches 9 bases. This CDR3 has 18 residues. Trimming removed 2 bases from V and 5 bases from J; junction bases left unmatched: 14. Germline V gene data show CDR1 as SGHVS and CDR2 as FQNEAQ.

The chain recombines TRBV20-1 with TRBJ1-2; no clear D. Germline loops: CDR1 DFQATT, CDR2 SNEGSKA (reference sequence). V was clipped by 4 bases and J by 1 base, with 13 bases between them. The CDR3 has 14 residues. This CDR3 reads CSAKVLERNYGYTF. CDR3 in DNA: TGCAGTGCTAAGGTGCTAGAGCGTAACTATGGCTACACCTTC.

This clonotype was found a few times. V gene TRBV7-2 combines with J gene TRBJ1-2; TRBD1 aligns across 8 bases. The CDR3 is made up of 16 amino acids. J gave up 3 bases and V 5 bases, and 11 bases lay outside the gene matches. Germline V lookup: CDR1 SGHTA, CDR2 FQGNSA. The CDR3 DNA sequence: TGTGCCAGCAGCCCTCGGACAGGGAGGGTTGACTATGGCTACACCTTC. Protein sequence: CASSPRTGRVDYGYTF.

The chain carries TRBV10-3 and TRBJ2-4; 7 nucleotides line up with TRBD2. This CDR3 comprises 21 residues. The junction had 20 bases not matched to a gene; V was cut back by 3 bases and J by 0 bases. Germline lookup yields CDR1 ENHRY and CDR2 SYGVKD. The CDR3 DNA reads TGTGCCATCAGTGACCCGGTTTTAGGAAAGGGGACTACTTTAGCCAAAAACATTCAGTACTTC. This encodes CAISDPVLGKGTTLAKNIQYF.

The rearrangement joins TRBV28 to TRBJ2-7; D remains unclear. V was clipped by 6 bases and J by 2 bases, with 11 bases between them. The length of the CDR3 is 13 residues. In germline, CDR1 is MDHEN, CDR2 SYDVKM. The CDR3 region is CASRDPWTYEQYF. In DNA form, the CDR3 reads TGTGCCAGCAGAGACCCTTGGACCTACGAGCAGTACTTC.

This clonotype was found many times. The chain recombines TRBV12-3 or TRBV12-4 with TRBJ1-4; no reliable D call. The CDR3 spans 13 residues. V dropped 5 bases and J dropped 10 bases, with 14 bases sitting between them. The CDR3 loop is CASSPDSWGKLFF. CDR3 coding DNA: TGTGCCAGCAGTCCAGACTCCTGGGGAAAACTGTTTTTT.

The sample holds many counts of this clonotype. CDR3 in DNA: TGTGCCAGCAGCTTCCTGGTCTATGGCTACACCTTC. This encodes CASSFLVYGYTF. V and J are TRBV7-9 and TRBJ1-2; D call uncertain. Germline V gene data show CDR1 as SEHNR and CDR2 as FQNEAQ (reference sequence). V shed 3 bases and J shed 4 bases, with 6 bases lying between them. This CDR3 has 12 residues.

The chain couples TRBV12-3 or TRBV12-4 to TRBJ2-1, with a tentative D call TRBD2 (6 bases). Trimming shortened V by 3 bases and J by 9 bases, and 18 bases separated the two germline ends. There are 15 residues in the CDR3. The DNA for the CDR3 is TGTGCCAGCAGTTTCTCTCGCGGGAAACGGAGTGAGCAGTTCTTC. This translates into CASSFSRGKRSEQFF.

The chain couples TRBV20-1 to TRBJ1-6; D unclear. CDR3 length: 14 amino acids. The ends were cut back, 3 bases at V and 5 bases at J, with 11 bases in the middle. Germline CDR1 is DFQATT and CDR2 is SNEGSKA (reference sequence). The CDR3 DNA reads TGCAGTGCTAGTCCCCCGCCCGATAATTCACCCCTCCACTTT. This sequence encodes CSASPPPDNSPLHF.

V is TRBV18 and J is TRBJ2-2; D uncertain. The germline V gene has CDR1 KGHSH and CDR2 LQKENI. There are 12 residues in the CDR3. V was clipped by 4 bases and J by 3 bases, with 3 bases between them. CDR3 nucleotide sequence: TGTGCCAGCTCACACTACACCGGGGAGCTGTTTTTT. It specifies CASSHYTGELFF. Together with reference TRBV18 and TRBJ2-2, the CDR3 gives the full variable domain: NAGVMQNPRHLVRRRGQEARLRCSPMKGHSHVYWYRQLPEEGLKFMVYLQKENIIDESGMPKERFSAEFPKEGPSILRIQQVVRGDSAAYFCASSHYTGELFFGEGSRLTVL.

The sample holds a few counts of this clonotype. The chain couples TRBV6-5 to TRBJ1-1, with TRBD1 matching 10 bases. With 0 bases clipped from V and 5 bases from J, the junction kept 3 bases outside the gene matches. This CDR3 comprises 15 residues. CDR1 is MNHEY, CDR2 SVGAGI, per germline. CDR3 protein: CASSYSGQGFTEAFF. DNA for the CDR3: TGTGCCAGCAGTTACTCGGGACAGGGGTTTACTGAAGCTTTCTTT.

The chain joins TRBV6-5 to TRBJ2-7; D possibly matches TRBD1 or TRBD2 (6 bases each). The CDR3 has 13 amino acids. V lost 5 bases and J lost 2, with 10 bases in between. Germline V gives CDR1 MNHEY, CDR2 SVGAGI. CDR3 bases: TGTGCCAGCAGTAAGGGGGGCACCTACGAGCAGTACTTC. Protein: CASSKGGTYEQYF.

The chain recombines TRBV29-1 with TRBJ1-1, with a tentative D call TRBD1 (6 bases). CDR1 and CDR2 (germline): SQVTM, ANQGSEA. The V end lost 6 bases, the J end lost 1 base, and 9 bases lay between the germline ends. This CDR3 contains 12 residues. The CDR3 bases are TGCAGCGTCCCAGGGGCGAACACTGAAGCTTTCTTT. As protein: CSVPGANTEAFF.

This chain joins TRBV6-2 or TRBV6-3 and TRBJ2-5; the D is unclear. From germline, CDR1 is MNHEY and CDR2 SVGEGT. V was trimmed by 4 bases and J by 1 base, leaving 10 bases between them. The CDR3 is made up of 14 amino acids. The CDR3 loop is CASSFGRRQETQYF. The CDR3 nucleotides read TGTGCCAGCAGTTTTGGACGCCGCCAAGAGACCCAGTACTTC.